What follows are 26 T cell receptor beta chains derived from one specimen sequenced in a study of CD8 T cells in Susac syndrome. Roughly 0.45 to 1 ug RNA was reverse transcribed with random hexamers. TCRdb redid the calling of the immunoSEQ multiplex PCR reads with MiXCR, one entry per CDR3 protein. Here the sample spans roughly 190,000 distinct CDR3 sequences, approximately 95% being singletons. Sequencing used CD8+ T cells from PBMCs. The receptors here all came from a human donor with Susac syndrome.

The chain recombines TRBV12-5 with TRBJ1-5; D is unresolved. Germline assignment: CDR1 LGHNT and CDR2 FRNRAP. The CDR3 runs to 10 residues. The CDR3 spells CVVPSKPQHF. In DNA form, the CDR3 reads TGTGTCGTGCCTAGCAAGCCCCAGCATTTT.

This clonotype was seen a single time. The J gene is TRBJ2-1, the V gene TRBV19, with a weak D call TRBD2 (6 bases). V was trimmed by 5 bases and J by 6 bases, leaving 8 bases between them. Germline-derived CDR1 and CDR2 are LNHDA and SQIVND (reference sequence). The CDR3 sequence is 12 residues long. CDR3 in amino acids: CASSWDFNEQFF. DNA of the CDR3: TGTGCCAGTAGTTGGGACTTCAATGAGCAGTTCTTC.

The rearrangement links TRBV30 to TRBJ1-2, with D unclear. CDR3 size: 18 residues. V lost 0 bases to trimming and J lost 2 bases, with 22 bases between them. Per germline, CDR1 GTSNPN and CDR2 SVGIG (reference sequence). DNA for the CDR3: TGTGCCTGGAGTGTAGCGCGGCCAGGTCGCGCGGGGAACTATGGCTACACCTTC. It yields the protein CAWSVARPGRAGNYGYTF. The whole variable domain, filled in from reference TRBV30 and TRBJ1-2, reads SQTIHQWPATLVQPVGSPLSLECTVEGTSNPNLYWYRQAAGRGLQLLFYSVGIGQISSEVPQNLSASRPQDRQFILSSKKLLLSDSGFYLCAWSVARPGRAGNYGYTFGSGTRLTVV.

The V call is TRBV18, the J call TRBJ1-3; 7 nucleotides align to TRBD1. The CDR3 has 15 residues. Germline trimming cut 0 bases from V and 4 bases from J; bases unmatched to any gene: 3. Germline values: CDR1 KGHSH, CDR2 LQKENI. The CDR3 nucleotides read TGTGCCAGCTCACCACCGGGACAGCGAGGAAACACCATATATTTT. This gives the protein CASSPPGQRGNTIYF.

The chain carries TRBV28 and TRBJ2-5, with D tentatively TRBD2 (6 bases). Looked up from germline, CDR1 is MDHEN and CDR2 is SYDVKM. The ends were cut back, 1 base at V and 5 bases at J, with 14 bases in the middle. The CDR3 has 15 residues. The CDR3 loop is CASSLSSAGFETQYF. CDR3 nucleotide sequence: TGTGCCAGCAGTTTATCGTCCGCGGGGTTTGAGACCCAGTACTTC.

The CDR3 region has the DNA TGTGCCTGGAGTGTTGGTCAGGGTATGGATGGCTACACCTTC. This encodes CAWSVGQGMDGYTF. The chain joins TRBV30 to TRBJ1-2, with a tentative D call TRBD1 (5 bases). Germline V gene data show CDR1 as GTSNPN and CDR2 as SVGIG (reference sequence). This CDR3 has 14 residues. V lost 0 bases to trimming and J lost 6 bases, with 14 bases between them.

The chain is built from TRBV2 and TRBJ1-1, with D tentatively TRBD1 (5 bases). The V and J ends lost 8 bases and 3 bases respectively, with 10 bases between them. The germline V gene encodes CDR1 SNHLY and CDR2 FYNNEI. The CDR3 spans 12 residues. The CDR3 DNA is TGTGCCAGCCTACAGGTAGACACTGAAGCTTTCTTT. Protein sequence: CASLQVDTEAFF.

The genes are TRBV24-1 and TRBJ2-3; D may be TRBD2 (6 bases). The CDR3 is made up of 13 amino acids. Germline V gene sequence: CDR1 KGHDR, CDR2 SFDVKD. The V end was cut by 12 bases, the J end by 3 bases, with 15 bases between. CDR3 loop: CAASGVETDTQYF. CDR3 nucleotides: TGTGCCGCCTCGGGAGTGGAGACAGATACGCAGTATTTT.

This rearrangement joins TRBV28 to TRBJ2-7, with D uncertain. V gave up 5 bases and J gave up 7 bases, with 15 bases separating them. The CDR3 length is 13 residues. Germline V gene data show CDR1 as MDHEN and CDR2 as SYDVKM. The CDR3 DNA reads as TGTGCCAGCAGTCTGGGCGTCTCCGCGGAGCAGTACTTC. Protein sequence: CASSLGVSAEQYF.

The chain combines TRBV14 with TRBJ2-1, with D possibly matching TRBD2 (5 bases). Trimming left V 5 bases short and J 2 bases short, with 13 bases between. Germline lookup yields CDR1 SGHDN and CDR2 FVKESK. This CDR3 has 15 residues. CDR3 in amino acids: CASSEHSGPYNEQFF. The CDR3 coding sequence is TGTGCCAGCAGCGAACACAGCGGCCCCTACAATGAGCAGTTCTTC. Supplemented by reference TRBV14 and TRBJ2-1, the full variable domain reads EAGVTQFPSHSVIEKGQTVTLRCDPISGHDNLYWYRRVMGKEIKFLLHFVKESKQDESGMPNNRFLAERTGGTYSTLKVQPAELEDSGVYFCASSEHSGPYNEQFFGPGTRLTVL.

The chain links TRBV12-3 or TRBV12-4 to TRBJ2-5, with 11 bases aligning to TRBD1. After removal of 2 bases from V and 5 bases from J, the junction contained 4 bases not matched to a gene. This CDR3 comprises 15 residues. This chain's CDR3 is CASSLTGTGGETQYF. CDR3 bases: TGTGCCAGCAGTTTAACCGGGACAGGGGGGGAGACCCAGTACTTC.

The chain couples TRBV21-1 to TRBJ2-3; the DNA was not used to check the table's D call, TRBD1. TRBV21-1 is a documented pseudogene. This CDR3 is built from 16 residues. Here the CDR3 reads CASSKANGGSTDTQYF. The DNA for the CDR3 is TGTGCCAGCAGCAAAGCTAACGGGGGTAGCACAGATACGCAGTATTTT.

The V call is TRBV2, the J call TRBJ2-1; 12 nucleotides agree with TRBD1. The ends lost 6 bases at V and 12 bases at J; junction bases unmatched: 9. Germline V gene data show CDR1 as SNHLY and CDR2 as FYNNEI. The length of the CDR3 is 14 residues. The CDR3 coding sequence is TGTGCCAGCAGGCCGGGACAGGGGGCTATTGTGCAGTTCTTC. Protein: CASRPGQGAIVQFF.

The CDR3 bases are TGTGCCTGGGACCTTGAGGGGGCGCAAACTGAAGCTTTCTTT. Protein sequence: CAWDLEGAQTEAFF. The chain is built from TRBV30 and TRBJ1-1, with 7 bases fitting TRBD1. Germline V gene lookup returns CDR1 GTSNPN and CDR2 SVGIG (reference sequence). The CDR3 loop spans 14 amino acids. V was pared by 5 bases and J by 5 bases, with 11 bases of the junction left unmatched.

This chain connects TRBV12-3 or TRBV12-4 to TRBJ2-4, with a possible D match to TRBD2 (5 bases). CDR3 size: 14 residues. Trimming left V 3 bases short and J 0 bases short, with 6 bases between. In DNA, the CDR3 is TGTGCCAGCAGTTTTGGAGGAGCCAAAAACATTCAGTACTTC. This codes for CASSFGGAKNIQYF.

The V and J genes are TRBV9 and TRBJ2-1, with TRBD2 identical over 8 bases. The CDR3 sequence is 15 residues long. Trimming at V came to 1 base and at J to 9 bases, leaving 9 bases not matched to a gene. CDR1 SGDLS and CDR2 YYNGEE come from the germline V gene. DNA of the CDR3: TGTGCCAGCAGCGTATCCGGGGGGGCTATTGGTGAGCAGTTCTTC. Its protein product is CASSVSGGAIGEQFF.

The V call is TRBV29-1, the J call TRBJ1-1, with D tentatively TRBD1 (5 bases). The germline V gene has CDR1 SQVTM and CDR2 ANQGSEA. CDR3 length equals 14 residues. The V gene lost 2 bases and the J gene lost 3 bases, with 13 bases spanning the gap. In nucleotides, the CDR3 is TGCAGCGTTGAAACGAAAAAGGGGTACACTGAAGCTTTCTTT. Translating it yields CSVETKKGYTEAFF.

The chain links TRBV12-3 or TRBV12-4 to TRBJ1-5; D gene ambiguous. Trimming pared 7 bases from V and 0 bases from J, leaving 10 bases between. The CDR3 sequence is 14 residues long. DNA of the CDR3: TGTGCCAGCAATCCACTTTATAGCAATCAGCCCCAGCATTTT. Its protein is CASNPLYSNQPQHF.

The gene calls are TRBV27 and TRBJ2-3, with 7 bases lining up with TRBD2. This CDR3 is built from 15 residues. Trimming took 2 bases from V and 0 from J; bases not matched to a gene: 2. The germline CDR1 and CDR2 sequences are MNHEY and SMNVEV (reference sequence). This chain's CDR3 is CASSLGDYSTDTQYF. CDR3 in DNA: TGTGCCAGCAGTTTAGGGGACTATAGCACAGATACGCAGTATTTT.

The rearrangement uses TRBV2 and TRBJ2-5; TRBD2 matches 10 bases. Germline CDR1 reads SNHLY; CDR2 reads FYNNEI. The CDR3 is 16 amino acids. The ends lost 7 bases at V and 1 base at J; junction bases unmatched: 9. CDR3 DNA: TGTGCCAGCAACCATCCAGGACTAGCGGTCCAAGAGACCCAGTACTTC. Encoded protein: CASNHPGLAVQETQYF. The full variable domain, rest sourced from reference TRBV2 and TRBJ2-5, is EPEVTQTPSHQVTQMGQEVILRCVPISNHLYFYWYRQILGQKVEFLVSFYNNEISEKSEIFDDQFSVERPDGSNFTLKIRSTKLEDSAMYFCASNHPGLAVQETQYFGPGTRLLVL.

In DNA, the CDR3 is TGTGCCAGCAGCAAATGCTCCGGGACAGGGGATGAGCAGTTCTTC. This codes for CASSKCSGTGDEQFF. This chain links TRBV21-1 with TRBJ2-1; TRBD1 is taken as the D call from the table, unchecked against the DNA. TRBV21-1 is tagged as a pseudogene. This CDR3 is 15 amino acids long.

CDR3 bases: TGTGCCAGCAGCGAGGGCGGGAGTTCCGAGCAGTACTTC. This gives the protein CASSEGGSSEQYF. The V and J genes are TRBV9 and TRBJ2-7; 7 nucleotides line up with TRBD2. J gave up 6 bases and V 3 bases, and 6 bases lay outside the gene matches. This CDR3 has 13 amino acids. Looked up from germline, CDR1 is SGDLS and CDR2 is YYNGEE.

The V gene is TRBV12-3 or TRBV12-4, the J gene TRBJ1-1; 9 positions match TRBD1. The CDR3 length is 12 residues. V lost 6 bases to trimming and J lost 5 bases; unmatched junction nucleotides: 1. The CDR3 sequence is CASRGTGTEAFF. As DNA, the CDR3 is TGTGCCAGCAGAGGGACAGGGACTGAAGCTTTCTTT.

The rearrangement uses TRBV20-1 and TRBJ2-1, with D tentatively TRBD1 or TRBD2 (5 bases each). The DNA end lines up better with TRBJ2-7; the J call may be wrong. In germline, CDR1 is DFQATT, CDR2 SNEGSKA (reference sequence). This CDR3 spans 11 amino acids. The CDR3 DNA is TGCAGTGCTAGGGGACCTCGCGAGCAGTACTTC. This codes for CSARGPREQYF.

The CDR3 region has the DNA TGCGCCAGCAGCTGGGCCGGGAGCGGGGGGCCGGATGAGCAGTTCTTC. It is translated as CASSWAGSGGPDEQFF. The chain has TRBV5-1 and TRBJ2-1; 9 nucleotides match TRBD2. CDR3 size: 16 residues. The ends lost 3 bases at V and 8 bases at J; junction bases unmatched: 12. Germline V gene sequence: CDR1 SGHRS, CDR2 YFSETQ.

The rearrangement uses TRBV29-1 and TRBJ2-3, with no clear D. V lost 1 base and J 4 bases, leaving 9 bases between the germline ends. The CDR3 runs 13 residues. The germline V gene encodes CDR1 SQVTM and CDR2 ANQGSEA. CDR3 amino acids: CSVEAGRPDTQYF. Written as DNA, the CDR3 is TGCAGCGTTGAAGCTGGCAGACCAGATACGCAGTATTTT.